Here is one T cell receptor (beta chain) with its context. What it binds is unknown. The study ran its PCR with 60 Vbeta and 13 Jbeta primers. Sequenced by immunoSEQ multiplex PCR; TCRdb stores in-frame clones only, minus some. The data contain about 88,000 clones, around 79% of them seen just once; the ten biggest clones take up around 5%. This sample is part of a study of cytomegalovirus exposure and HLA in healthy donors. Donors had nominal health at sampling but likely had unrecorded immune exposures. The CDR3 loop spans 15 amino acids. V was clipped by 5 bases and J by 2 bases; unmatched bases: 7. CDR1 and CDR2 from the germline V gene are SGHNT and YENEEA. The study's findings and limits: Among TCR beta chains, those listed as cytomegalovirus-associated numbered over 150. For most subjects, TCR beta sequences were reported to predict HLA-A and HLA-B alleles with accuracy. In vitro confirmation showed three CMV-associated chains to be CMV antigen specific.

The chain employs TRBV11-3 and TRBJ2-3; 7 bases align to TRBD1. The source of this sequence is a woman in her forties in good health and CMV-seronegative. The sample consisted of PBMCs. CDR3: CASSPQGQNTDTQYF. The CDR3 nucleotides read TGTGCCAGCAGCCCCCAGGGACAGAACACAGATACGCAGTATTTT. Based on the CDR3 plus reference TRBV11-3 and TRBJ2-3, the full variable domain is EAGVVQSPRYKIIEKKQPVAFWCNPISGHNTLYWYLQNLGQGPELLIRYENEEAVDDSQLPKDRFSAERLKGVDSTLKIQPAELGDSAVYLCASSPQGQNTDTQYFGPGTRLTVL.